This section outlines one T cell receptor beta chain sequence together with its context. Its specificity is not known. The CDR3 spans 14 residues. The germline gives CDR1 DFQATT, CDR2 SNEGSKA (reference sequence). Trimming took off 3 bases at V and 0 bases at J, with 10 bases between the two ends. Attachment of unique molecular identifiers to individual cDNA molecules was performed. In TCRdb, the 5' RACE reads were re-called with MiXCR into one record per CDR3 protein. The data hold 30,000 or so distinct CDR3 sequences, with about 5.8% observed a single time. The sample belongs to a study of early T cells in non-severe SARS-CoV-2 infection. About the research overall: The input, bulk RNA from unsorted whole blood, was sequenced, and chains were unpaired.

Study-wide findings and caveats: VDJdb matches were skewed toward anti-spike CD8 T cell responses.

The specimen was whole blood. The clonotype originates from an adult who was a healthcare worker with PCR-confirmed SARS-CoV-2 infection or an uninfected control (not recorded which). V usage is TRBV20-1 and J usage is TRBJ2-3; D possibly matches TRBD1 or TRBD2 (5 bases each). Written as DNA, the CDR3 is TGCAGTGCTAGCGGGGCGCCTAGCACAGATACGCAGTATTTT. Its protein product is CSASGAPSTDTQYF.